This T cell receptor (beta chain) emerged from a study of human T cells and chemical hapten exposure. In the study overall: Sensitizing treatment utilized 2% DPC over a roughly 2 cm by roughly 2 cm portion of upper inner arm skin. Small volume differences among pooled libraries mainly caused per-sample TCR yield variation.

MiXCR was run by TCRdb on the RACE reads, yielding one entry per CDR3 protein. The data hold roughly 60,000 distinct CDR3 sequences, with roughly 6.7% observed a single time. Described time point: pre-sensitization, week 0. Treatment meaning: therapeutic diphenylcyclopropenone sensitization with weekly scalp DPC. This CDR3 is 14 amino acids long. Germline V gene sequence: CDR1 SGHAT, CDR2 FQNNGV. V gave up 4 bases and J gave up 4 bases, with 12 bases separating them. Study-wide points: The formation of large CDR3 similarity clusters by expanded TCRs significantly exceeded that of controls. No shift was seen in TCRs above 1 in 1000 frequency with DPC sensitization.

By sample share, this clonotype is medium-sized. As yet, its antigen is unknown. The input for sequencing was whole blood, taken in connection with sensitization to the hapten diphenylcyclopropenone (DPC). The TCR comes from a woman in her 30s with alopecia areata. Some clones in this sample may be carry-over from other donors' samples. The rearrangement links TRBV11-2 to TRBJ2-3, with a tentative D call TRBD2 (6 bases). The chain's CDR3 is CASSSNWGADTQYF. The DNA for the CDR3 is TGTGCCAGCAGCTCCAACTGGGGGGCAGATACGCAGTATTTT.